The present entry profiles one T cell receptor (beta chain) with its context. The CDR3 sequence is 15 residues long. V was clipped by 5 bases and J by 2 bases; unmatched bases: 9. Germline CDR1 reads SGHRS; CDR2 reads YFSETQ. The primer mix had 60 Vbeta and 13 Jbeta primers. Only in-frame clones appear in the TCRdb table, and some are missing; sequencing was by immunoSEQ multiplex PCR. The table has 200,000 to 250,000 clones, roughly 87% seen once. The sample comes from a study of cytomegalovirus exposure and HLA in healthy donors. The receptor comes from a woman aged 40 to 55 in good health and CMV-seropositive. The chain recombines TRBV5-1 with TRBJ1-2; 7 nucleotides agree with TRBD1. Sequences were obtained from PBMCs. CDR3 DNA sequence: TGCGCCAGCAGAGAACGAGGGGGCACAAACTATGGCTACACCTTC. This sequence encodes CASRERGGTNYGYTF.